Each of the 31 T cell receptor beta chains below was sequenced from the same sample in a study of T-cell memory formation after mild COVID-19. Using its own MiXCR run on the 5' RACE reads, TCRdb lists one record per CDR3 protein. The repertoire has approximately 52,000 distinct CDR3 sequences, over 9% of them found once; the top ten carry over 9.5%. Sequencing used PBMCs or a T cell subset sorted from them (not recorded which). The receptors here all came from an adult woman who had mild COVID-19 (a few samples of this study predate the infection). Cell type and time point are not known.

V gene TRBV5-1 combines with J gene TRBJ2-1, with 11 bases matching TRBD2. The germline gives CDR1 SGHRS, CDR2 YFSETQ. This CDR3 comprises 16 residues. After removal of 4 bases from V and 2 bases from J, the junction contained 5 bases not matched to a gene. CDR3 in DNA: TGCGCCAGCAGCATTACTAGCGGGAGCACCTACAATGAGCAGTTCTTC. The encoded protein is CASSITSGSTYNEQFF.

This clonotype appeared many times. This chain uses TRBV11-1 with TRBJ1-1, with D perhaps TRBD1 (5 bases). Looked up from germline, CDR1 is SGHAT and CDR2 is FQDESV (reference sequence). The CDR3 totals 15 residues. The V end lost 1 base, the J end lost 5 bases, and 14 bases lay between the germline ends. The CDR3 protein is CASSLGRQRGTEAFF. DNA for the CDR3: TGTGCCAGCAGCTTAGGACGTCAGAGGGGAACTGAAGCTTTCTTT.

This clonotype was picked up a small number of times. The chain employs TRBV20-1 and TRBJ2-1; TRBD2 agrees at 8 bases. There are 14 residues in the CDR3. The V segment lost 3 bases and the J segment 7 bases; nucleotides outside the gene matches: 8. CDR1 and CDR2 (germline): DFQATT, SNEGSKA (reference sequence). The CDR3 coding sequence is TGCAGTGCTAGGTCCAGCGGGGGCCCTAATGAGCAGTTCTTC. This codes for CSARSSGGPNEQFF.

The CDR3 reads CAWSKGLFNTYNEQFF. The DNA for the CDR3 is TGTGCCTGGTCTAAGGGACTATTTAACACCTACAATGAGCAGTTCTTC. V gene TRBV30 combines with J gene TRBJ2-1; 7 nucleotides align to TRBD2. CDR1 is GTSNPN and CDR2 is SVGIG in the germline V gene (reference sequence). The CDR3 sequence is 16 residues long. V lost 5 bases, J lost 2 bases, and 12 bases stayed unmatched. The full variable domain, its missing parts supplied by reference TRBV30 and TRBJ2-1, is SQTIHQWPATLVQPVGSPLSLECTVEGTSNPNLYWYRQAAGRGLQLLFYSVGIGQISSEVPQNLSASRPQDRQFILSSKKLLLSDSGFYLCAWSKGLFNTYNEQFFGPGTRLTVL.

This clonotype was recorded many times. This chain links TRBV6-2 or TRBV6-3 with TRBJ2-1; tentatively, D is TRBD1 (6 bases). CDR1 is MNHEY, CDR2 SVGEGT, per germline. The CDR3 extends over 15 amino acids. V lost 7 bases, J lost 8 bases, and 21 bases lay in between. CDR3 nucleotides: TGTGCCAGCACCTCGTCGGCGACCCAGGGGCATGAGCAGTTCTTC. Protein sequence: CASTSSATQGHEQFF.

This clonotype turned up a few times. The chain's CDR3 is CASTGRVSSYEQYF. CDR3 sequence (DNA): TGTGCCAGCACCGGAAGGGTTAGCAGCTACGAGCAGTACTTC. This rearrangement joins TRBV2 to TRBJ2-7; D is ambiguous. CDR1 and CDR2 (germline): SNHLY, FYNNEI. This CDR3 comprises 14 residues. V lost 7 bases and J 3 bases, leaving 16 bases between the germline ends. Variable domain in full (rest from reference TRBV2 and TRBJ2-7): EPEVTQTPSHQVTQMGQEVILRCVPISNHLYFYWYRQILGQKVEFLVSFYNNEISEKSEIFDDQFSVERPDGSNFTLKIRSTKLEDSAMYFCASTGRVSSYEQYFGPGTRLTVT.

The chain employs TRBV5-1 and TRBJ1-2; TRBD1 agrees at 11 bases. CDR3 size: 17 residues. V lost 0 bases, J lost 4 bases, and 8 bases stayed unmatched. Germline-derived CDR1 and CDR2 are SGHRS and YFSETQ. The CDR3 spells CASSLDGTGGSGYGYTF. CDR3 nucleotide sequence: TGCGCCAGCAGCTTGGATGGGACAGGGGGTTCCGGCTATGGCTACACCTTC.

This clonotype came up a few times. The chain has TRBV20-1 and TRBJ1-2, with unresolved D. In germline, CDR1 is DFQATT, CDR2 SNEGSKA (reference sequence). The CDR3 has 13 amino acids. The ends were cut back, 5 bases at V and 2 bases at J, with 12 bases in the middle. CDR3 nucleotides: TGCAGTGCTCCCAGGACGGCGAACTATGGCTACACCTTC. Amino acid sequence: CSAPRTANYGYTF.

Many counts were recorded for this clonotype. The V and J genes are TRBV5-1 and TRBJ2-3; possible D gene TRBD2, 5 bases. Germline CDR1 reads SGHRS; CDR2 reads YFSETQ. The V end was cut by 4 bases, the J end by 5 bases, with 11 bases between. CDR3 length: 13 amino acids. The CDR3 sequence: CASSPLGRDTQYF. Here the CDR3 DNA reads TGCGCCAGCAGCCCGCTGGGGAGAGATACGCAGTATTTT.

This clonotype was observed at least ten times. The chain is built from TRBV9 and TRBJ2-2; D uncertain. In germline, CDR1 is SGDLS, CDR2 YYNGEE. The germline V and J ends were trimmed by 4 bases and 4 bases, with 8 bases remaining between them. The CDR3 spans 13 residues. CDR3 protein: CASSTRPTGELFF. CDR3 bases: TGTGCCAGCAGCACCCGTCCCACCGGGGAGCTGTTTTTT.

This clonotype showed up many times. The CDR3 DNA follows: TGCGCCAGCAGCTTGTTAACAGGGGACTATGGCTACACCTTC. As protein: CASSLLTGDYGYTF. This sequence joins TRBV5-1 and TRBJ1-2; 7 bases match TRBD1. Per the germline V gene, CDR1 is SGHRS and CDR2 is YFSETQ. The CDR3 sequence is 14 residues long. V shed 1 base, J shed 3 bases, and the junction held 3 bases outside the gene matches.

In its sample, this clonotype was seen a few times. This sequence joins TRBV10-3 and TRBJ1-3, with 8 bases that match TRBD1. The V and J ends lost 2 bases and 0 bases, in that order; junction bases with no gene match: 3. This CDR3 has 16 amino acids. In germline, CDR1 is ENHRY, CDR2 SYGVKD. CDR3 region: CAISEPGTGSGNTIYF. Here the CDR3 DNA reads TGTGCCATCAGTGAGCCGGGGACAGGCTCTGGAAACACCATATATTTT.

This clonotype was observed a handful of times. The CDR3 reads CASSFGGAELNYGYTF. The CDR3 nucleotides are TGTGCCAGCAGTTTCGGTGGGGCAGAACTTAACTATGGCTACACCTTC. The V call is TRBV27, the J call TRBJ1-2; possibly TRBD1 for D (5 bases). The germline V gene encodes CDR1 MNHEY and CDR2 SMNVEV (reference sequence). This CDR3 comprises 16 residues. V gave up 3 bases and J gave up 1 base, with 15 bases separating them.

With regard to this clonotype: A much larger clone differs by one base, so this may be a read error. This chain uses TRBV20-1 with TRBJ1-5; 10 nucleotides match TRBD1. Germline V gene lookup returns CDR1 DFQATT and CDR2 SNEGSKA (reference sequence). The CDR3 contains 14 residues. This chain's CDR3 is CSARDRGIGQTQHF. The CDR3 DNA sequence: TGCAGTGCTAGGGACAGGGGGATAGGTCAGACCCAGCATTTT.

This sequence joins TRBV6-6 and TRBJ1-5; no clear D gene. Germline values: CDR1 MNHNY, CDR2 SVGAGI (reference sequence). The CDR3 has 15 amino acids. Between the trimmed V and J ends, which lost 0 bases and 4 bases, there was a span of 10 bases. The CDR3 DNA follows: TGTGCCAGCAGTTACTCTTGGGGAGAGAATCAGCCCCAGCATTTT. It translates to CASSYSWGENQPQHF.

This clonotype has at least ten counts. The chain carries TRBV20-1 and TRBJ2-5, with D uncertain. The CDR3 length is 11 residues. The V end was cut by 0 bases, the J end by 7 bases, with 6 bases between. The germline CDR1 and CDR2 sequences are DFQATT and SNEGSKA (reference sequence). The CDR3 region is CSARDERTQYF. CDR3 nucleotide sequence: TGCAGTGCTAGAGATGAGAGGACCCAGTACTTC.

This chain uses TRBV6-5 with TRBJ2-5, with 8 bases lining up with TRBD2. CDR3 length equals 18 residues. The V gene's germline CDR1 is MNHEY and CDR2 SVGAGI. V shed 6 bases and J 5 bases; nucleotides not matched to a gene: 20. The CDR3 loop reads CASRKGIWRGVEGETQYF. The CDR3 nucleotides are TGTGCCAGCAGGAAAGGAATTTGGCGGGGGGTTGAGGGGGAGACCCAGTACTTC.

This clonotype has at least ten counts. The chain carries TRBV27 and TRBJ2-7, with unresolved D. CDR1 MNHEY and CDR2 SMNVEV come from the germline V gene (reference sequence). The CDR3 spans 12 residues. The V end lost 6 bases, the J end lost 2 bases, and 8 bases lay between the germline ends. The CDR3 coding sequence is TGTGCCAGCAGGGGCTACACCTACGAGCAGTACTTC. The encoded protein is CASRGYTYEQYF.

Many counts were recorded for this clonotype. The CDR3, as DNA: TGTGCCAGCAGCTATCGGACTAGCCGGGGCACCGGGGAGCTGTTTTTT. It encodes CASSYRTSRGTGELFF. The chain uses TRBV7-2 and TRBJ2-2; 8 nucleotides match TRBD2. Germline V gives CDR1 SGHTA, CDR2 FQGNSA. The J segment lost 4 bases and the V segment lost 4 bases, leaving 8 bases of the junction unmatched. The CDR3 extends over 16 amino acids.

This clonotype has at least ten counts. The chain couples TRBV7-9 to TRBJ2-1; no firm D call. V was shortened by 1 base and J by 2 bases, with 9 bases between the two germline ends. Germline V lookup: CDR1 SEHNR, CDR2 FQNEAQ (reference sequence). The CDR3 extends over 15 amino acids. CDR3 region: CASSLGSSPYNEQFF. As DNA, the CDR3 is TGTGCCAGCAGCTTAGGCTCCTCACCCTACAATGAGCAGTTCTTC.

This clonotype came up a few times. The chain combines TRBV5-4 with TRBJ2-3; 14 bases align to TRBD2. CDR1 is SGHNT and CDR2 is YYREEE in the germline V gene (reference sequence). The CDR3 covers 16 residues. V gave up 4 bases and J gave up 6 bases; unmatched junction bases: 7. The CDR3 sequence is CASSRGTSGSSDTQYF. The CDR3 bases are TGTGCCAGCAGCAGGGGGACTAGCGGGAGCTCCGATACGCAGTATTTT. The full variable domain, rest sourced from reference TRBV5-4 and TRBJ2-3, is ETGVTQSPTHLIKTRGQQVTLRCSSQSGHNTVSWYQQALGQGPQFIFQYYREEENGRGNFPPRFSGLQFPNYSSELNVNALELDDSALYLCASSRGTSGSSDTQYFGPGTRLTVL.

This clonotype has a count of ten or more. The chain joins TRBV6-2 or TRBV6-3 to TRBJ2-7, with 12 bases matching TRBD2. The junction had 4 bases not matched to a gene; V was cut back by 7 bases and J by 0 bases. Germline-derived CDR1 and CDR2 are MNHEY and SVGEGT. CDR3 length equals 15 residues. The CDR3 region is CASTRTSGVSYEQYF. The CDR3 nucleotides are TGTGCCAGCACCCGGACTAGCGGGGTCTCCTACGAGCAGTACTTC.

The chain links TRBV27 to TRBJ2-7; the D is unclear. V was cut by 5 bases and J by 1 base, with 12 bases left in between. From germline, CDR1 is MNHEY and CDR2 SMNVEV (reference sequence). This CDR3 is built from 14 residues. The CDR3 sequence: CASSPTRVSYEQYF. CDR3 bases: TGTGCCAGCAGTCCAACAAGAGTGTCCTACGAGCAGTACTTC.

This clonotype was found many times. V and J are TRBV24-1 and TRBJ2-5, with 11 bases identical to TRBD2. The CDR3 contains 15 residues. Germline CDR1 KGHDR, CDR2 SFDVKD. The V gene end was trimmed by 1 base and the J gene end by 5 bases; junction bases not matched to a gene: 2. CDR3: CATSDFGLAGETQYF. CDR3 DNA sequence: TGTGCCACCAGTGATTTCGGACTAGCGGGTGAGACCCAGTACTTC.

This clonotype was seen at least ten times. V is TRBV4-2 and J is TRBJ2-1; D unresolved. Trimming cost V 0 bases and J 8 bases, with 8 bases left between them. CDR1 and CDR2 (germline): LGHNA, YNFKEQ. The CDR3 is 13 residues long. CDR3 region: CASSQDLWDEQFF. CDR3 nucleotide sequence: TGTGCCAGCAGCCAAGACCTCTGGGATGAGCAGTTCTTC.

This clonotype was seen repeatedly, ten times or more. This chain uses TRBV3-1 with TRBJ2-7; 9 bases are a match to TRBD1. The CDR3 has 15 residues. J was trimmed by 2 bases and V by 1 base; bases with no gene match: 3. The germline V gene has CDR1 LGHDT and CDR2 YNNKEL (reference sequence). CDR3 sequence: CASSQGQGGAYEQYF. In nucleotides, the CDR3 is TGTGCCAGCAGCCAAGGACAGGGGGGCGCCTACGAGCAGTACTTC.

This clonotype was seen at least ten times. V and J are TRBV6-5 and TRBJ2-7; possibly TRBD1 for D (6 bases). The CDR3 runs to 13 residues. The germline gives CDR1 MNHEY, CDR2 SVGAGI. Trimming pared 6 bases from V and 5 bases from J, leaving 14 bases between. The CDR3 protein is CASRPYRAHEQYF. The CDR3 region has the DNA TGTGCCAGCAGGCCATACAGGGCCCACGAGCAGTACTTC.

V is TRBV5-1 and J is TRBJ2-7; 8 nucleotides line up with TRBD1. CDR3 size: 14 residues. With 4 bases clipped from V and 4 bases from J, the junction kept 7 bases outside the gene matches. The germline V gene encodes CDR1 SGHRS and CDR2 YFSETQ. The CDR3 is CASSGTGGIYEQYF. The DNA for the CDR3 is TGCGCCAGCAGCGGAACAGGGGGGATTTACGAGCAGTACTTC. Combining the CDR3 with reference TRBV5-1 and TRBJ2-7 gives the whole variable domain KAGVTQTPRYLIKTRGQQVTLSCSPISGHRSVSWYQQTPGQGLQFLFEYFSETQRNKGNFPGRFSGRQFSNSRSEMNVSTLELGDSALYLCASSGTGGIYEQYFGPGTRLTVT.

This clonotype came up a few times. CDR3: CASSLVGRLMFPGELFF. CDR3 sequence (DNA): TGTGCCAGCAGCTTGGTGGGGCGACTAATGTTCCCCGGGGAGCTGTTTTTT. The chain uses TRBV7-2 and TRBJ2-2; D might be TRBD1 or TRBD2, each matching 5 bases. Trimming took 3 bases from V and 6 from J, leaving 20 bases between them. Looked up from germline, CDR1 is SGHTA and CDR2 is FQGNSA. The length of the CDR3 is 17 residues.

The chain carries TRBV19 and TRBJ1-5; 8 nucleotides align to TRBD1. This CDR3 comprises 16 residues. Germline V lookup: CDR1 LNHDA, CDR2 SQIVND (reference sequence). The V gene end was trimmed by 7 bases and the J gene end by 4 bases; junction bases not matched to a gene: 12. Here the CDR3 DNA reads TGTGCCAGTATGCCTTTGGGGACAGGCTTGAATCAGCCCCAGCATTTT. This gives the protein CASMPLGTGLNQPQHF.

This clonotype has a handful of counts. The rearrangement uses TRBV7-9 and TRBJ2-5; 7 nucleotides match TRBD2. V was pared by 2 bases and J by 1 base, with 7 bases of the junction left unmatched. CDR1 is SEHNR, CDR2 FQNEAQ, per germline (reference sequence). CDR3 length equals 16 residues. CDR3 loop: CASSLRSGNLQETQYF. The CDR3 DNA sequence: TGTGCCAGCAGCTTAAGAAGCGGGAATCTCCAAGAGACCCAGTACTTC.